This T cell receptor (beta chain) was captured in a study of blood T cell repertoires in COVID-19. Study as a whole: Italy, Spain and the United States were the sources of the convalescent and acute COVID-19 samples. From T cells, B-cell-depleted T cells, or PBMCs came the material, which was cDNA or gDNA.

Authors' analysis steps: Estimation of nucleated cell counts relied on the amplification of reference gene primers. Measured with immunoSEQ multiplex PCR; TCRdb has only the in-frame clones, and not every one. V, J and clone size are taken as reported in that table, and D and trimming were inferred from the DNA itself. The sample holds roughly 500,000 clones; around 85% are singletons and the top ten take roughly 3.2%. CDR1 is MNHEY and CDR2 is SMNVEV in the germline V gene (reference sequence). The V segment lost 1 base and the J segment 9 bases; nucleotides outside the gene matches: 0. This CDR3 has 14 residues. In its sample, this clone was seen a few times.

Input material: peripheral blood. This receptor was taken from a human donor in a cohort sampled during active COVID-19. V and J are TRBV27 and TRBJ1-6; TRBD1 matches 10 bases. In nucleotides, the CDR3 is TGTGCCAGCAGTTTATGGGACAGGGGTTCACCCCTCCACTTT. Encoded protein: CASSLWDRGSPLHF.